The 9 T cell receptor beta chains in this list originate from one sample, sequenced in a study of shared clonotypes between healthy human individuals. Using immunoSEQ multiplex PCR, the repertoire was profiled, and TCRdb retains in-frame clones only, with some absent. The table has millions of clones, roughly 92% seen once. The sample comprised naive CD4+ T cells sorted from blood. Subset noted: CD45RA+ positively selected. These receptors came from a young man in good health.

The chain recombines TRBV11-2 with TRBJ1-4; possible D gene TRBD1, 5 bases. The CDR3 sequence is 18 residues long. The V and J ends lost 1 base and 4 bases respectively, with 19 bases between them. Germline V gives CDR1 SGHAT, CDR2 FQNNGV. The CDR3 nucleotides read TGTGCCAGCAGCTTAGGTTGGGCCAAAGGGACTGGTAATGAAAAACTGTTTTTT. This sequence encodes CASSLGWAKGTGNEKLFF. The whole variable domain, filled in from reference TRBV11-2 and TRBJ1-4, reads EAGVAQSPRYKIIEKRQSVAFWCNPISGHATLYWYQQILGQGPKLLIQFQNNGVVDDSQLPKDRFSAERLKGVDSTLKIQPAKLEDSAVYLCASSLGWAKGTGNEKLFFGSGTQLSVL.

The V gene is TRBV7-9, the J gene TRBJ2-2, with D perhaps matching TRBD2 (6 bases). The germline V and J ends were trimmed by 6 bases and 2 bases, with 16 bases remaining between them. Germline V lookup: CDR1 SEHNR, CDR2 FQNEAQ (reference sequence). The CDR3 totals 16 residues. The CDR3 spells CASRRPHGSNTGELFF. The CDR3 DNA follows: TGTGCCAGCAGACGTCCCCACGGGAGTAACACCGGGGAGCTGTTTTTT.

This rearrangement joins TRBV19 to TRBJ1-5; TRBD1 agrees at 7 bases. CDR1 and CDR2 from the germline V gene are LNHDA and SQIVND (reference sequence). With V trimmed by 4 bases and J by 4 bases, 7 bases remained unmatched. This CDR3 has 15 residues. CDR3 DNA sequence: TGTGCCAGTAGTAAGGGGGGGACAGTTAATCAGCCCCAGCATTTT. Its protein product is CASSKGGTVNQPQHF. The full variable domain, with the rest looked up from reference TRBV19 and TRBJ1-5, is DGGITQSPKYLFRKEGQNVTLSCEQNLNHDAMYWYRQDPGQGLRLIYYSQIVNDFQKGDIAEGYSVSREKKESFPLTVTSAQKNPTAFYLCASSKGGTVNQPQHFGDGTRLSIL.

The chain uses TRBV7-2 and TRBJ1-5; 9 positions agree with TRBD1. V was clipped by 5 bases and J by 3 bases; unmatched bases: 8. Germline V gene lookup returns CDR1 SGHTA and CDR2 FQGNSA. This CDR3 is 16 amino acids long. As DNA, the CDR3 is TGTGCCAGCAGCCTGACAGGGGGAATGGACAATCAGCCCCAGCATTTT. The encoded protein is CASSLTGGMDNQPQHF.

About this clone: Within the sample, other DNA sequences also encode this same CDR3. The chain combines TRBV6-5 with TRBJ2-7; TRBD1 matches 7 bases. V trimming: 0 bases; J trimming: 5 bases; junction bases outside the gene matches: 1. Per germline, CDR1 MNHEY and CDR2 SVGAGI. The CDR3 sequence is 13 residues long. The CDR3 reads CASSYSTGHEQYF. The CDR3 DNA reads as TGTGCCAGCAGTTACTCGACAGGGCACGAGCAGTACTTC.

The J gene is TRBJ2-1, the V gene TRBV5-1, with 9 bases matching TRBD1. This CDR3 comprises 14 residues. V shed 3 bases and J 5 bases; nucleotides not matched to a gene: 3. CDR1 SGHRS and CDR2 YFSETQ come from the germline V gene. CDR3 sequence (DNA): TGCGCCAGCAGCTCCGGGACAGGGCACAATGAGCAGTTCTTC. Its protein is CASSSGTGHNEQFF.

The V call is TRBV2, the J call TRBJ1-1; 12 bases fit TRBD1. J gave up 0 bases and V 7 bases, and 6 bases lay outside the gene matches. CDR1 is SNHLY, CDR2 FYNNEI, per germline. The CDR3 length is 16 residues. The CDR3, as DNA: TGTGCCAGCACCCGGGACAGGGGGCCGGTGAACACTGAAGCTTTCTTT. This codes for CASTRDRGPVNTEAFF.

Remarks on this clone: Distinct nucleotide sequences in the sample also encode this CDR3. J is TRBJ1-6 and V is TRBV6-5, with D possibly matching TRBD1 (5 bases). Germline lookup yields CDR1 MNHEY and CDR2 SVGAGI. Trimming cost V 6 bases and J 4 bases, with 10 bases left between them. The CDR3 spans 14 residues. CDR3 in DNA: TGTGCCAGCAGGCGGGACGGATATAATTCACCCCTCCACTTT. Its protein is CASRRDGYNSPLHF.

This clone was recorded once. This chain links TRBV2 with TRBJ1-6; tentative D call: TRBD1 (5 bases). The CDR3 loop spans 15 amino acids. Deletions cut 2 bases from V and 4 bases from J, with 9 bases between. Germline CDR1 reads SNHLY; CDR2 reads FYNNEI. CDR3 protein: CASSERQQYNSPLHF. The DNA of the CDR3 is TGTGCCAGCAGTGAACGACAGCAGTATAATTCACCCCTCCACTTT.